The 15 T cell receptor beta chains below come from one sample, sequenced in a study of shared clonotypes between healthy human individuals. Assay used: immunoSEQ multiplex PCR; TCRdb lists only in-frame clones, some missing. The table includes roughly 1.5 million clones, approximately 98% detected once. Specimen: naive CD4+ T cells sorted from blood. Subset: CD45RA+ positively selected. All receptors derive from a man aged 25-45 years in good health.

Regarding this clone: Additional DNA sequences in this sample encode the identical CDR3. The chain couples TRBV5-4 to TRBJ2-2; 9 bases line up with TRBD2. Per germline, CDR1 SGHNT and CDR2 YYREEE (reference sequence). CDR3 length: 16 residues. Trimming cost V 0 bases and J 2 bases; bases outside gene matches: 2. DNA of the CDR3: TGTGCCAGCAGCTTGGGTCTAGCGGGAAACACCGGGGAGCTGTTTTTT. Protein product: CASSLGLAGNTGELFF. The entire variable domain, with the rest obtained from reference TRBV5-4 and TRBJ2-2, is as follows: ETGVTQSPTHLIKTRGQQVTLRCSSQSGHNTVSWYQQALGQGPQFIFQYYREEENGRGNFPPRFSGLQFPNYSSELNVNALELDDSALYLCASSLGLAGNTGELFFGEGSRLTVL.

The J gene is TRBJ1-4, the V gene TRBV7-2; 8 nucleotides agree with TRBD1. The V gene's germline CDR1 is SGHTA and CDR2 FQGNSA. V shed 5 bases and J 7 bases; nucleotides not matched to a gene: 6. The CDR3 runs to 14 residues. In DNA form, the CDR3 reads TGTGCCAGCAGCCGAGCTGGGACAGGTGAAAAACTGTTTTTT. Protein: CASSRAGTGEKLFF.

The chain carries TRBV5-6 and TRBJ2-1; 9 nucleotides align to TRBD1. With 6 bases clipped from V and 8 bases from J, the junction kept 9 bases outside the gene matches. The CDR3 contains 14 residues. CDR1 is SGHDT, CDR2 YYEEEE, per germline. CDR3 in DNA: TGTGCCAGCAACTATGGGACAGGGTGGGATGAGCAGTTCTTC. Translation gives CASNYGTGWDEQFF.

This chain connects TRBV19 to TRBJ2-3, with D possibly TRBD1 on 6 matching bases. Germline V CDR1 and CDR2: LNHDA, SQIVND (reference sequence). Between the trimmed V and J ends, which lost 8 bases and 0 bases, there was a span of 15 bases. This CDR3 region has 15 residues. DNA for the CDR3: TGTGCCAGTGGGGCGGACAGAGCTAGCACAGATACGCAGTATTTT. Residues: CASGADRASTDTQYF. Supplemented by reference TRBV19 and TRBJ2-3, the full variable domain reads DGGITQSPKYLFRKEGQNVTLSCEQNLNHDAMYWYRQDPGQGLRLIYYSQIVNDFQKGDIAEGYSVSREKKESFPLTVTSAQKNPTAFYLCASGADRASTDTQYFGPGTRLTVL.

The chain couples TRBV9 to TRBJ2-7; tentative D call: TRBD2 (5 bases). Deletions cut 4 bases from V and 0 bases from J, with 17 bases between. The CDR3 sequence is 16 residues long. Germline values: CDR1 SGDLS, CDR2 YYNGEE. The CDR3 DNA follows: TGTGCCAGCAGCCCCTCACGGGTCGGGGACTCCTACGAGCAGTACTTC. This sequence encodes CASSPSRVGDSYEQYF.

As regards this clone: This same CDR3 is encoded by further DNA sequences in the sample. The chain carries TRBV28 and TRBJ2-7; D unclear. The CDR3 is made up of 12 amino acids. Germline CDR1 MDHEN, CDR2 SYDVKM. V dropped 1 base and J dropped 3 bases, with 4 bases sitting between them. CDR3: CASSLSGYEQYF. CDR3 DNA: TGTGCCAGCAGTTTATCTGGCTACGAGCAGTACTTC.

The V and J genes are TRBV27 and TRBJ2-1, with 11 bases lining up with TRBD1. CDR1 is MNHEY, CDR2 SMNVEV, per germline (reference sequence). There are 14 residues in the CDR3. V lost 4 bases and J lost 9; bases outside the gene matches: 5. CDR3 amino acids: CASSSNGQGAEQFF. The CDR3 coding sequence is TGTGCCAGCAGTTCAAACGGACAGGGGGCTGAGCAGTTCTTC.

V usage is TRBV9 and J usage is TRBJ2-7; D unclear. This CDR3 has 15 amino acids. Trimming pared 2 bases from V and 6 bases from J, leaving 18 bases between. Germline V gene lookup returns CDR1 SGDLS and CDR2 YYNGEE. CDR3 sequence reads: CASSVQELFEREQYF. CDR3 bases: TGTGCCAGCAGCGTTCAGGAGCTATTCGAGCGCGAGCAGTACTTC.

Notes on this clone: The same CDR3 also results from other DNA sequences found in this sample. The chain links TRBV20-1 to TRBJ2-5; no clear D. CDR3 length equals 11 residues. The germline V gene has CDR1 DFQATT and CDR2 SNEGSKA (reference sequence). V lost 4 bases and J 5 bases, leaving 8 bases between the germline ends. The CDR3 sequence: CSATTVETQYF. The CDR3 coding sequence is TGCAGTGCTACAACGGTGGAGACCCAGTACTTC.

In regard to this clone: Other DNA sequences of this sample code for an identical CDR3. This rearrangement joins TRBV2 to TRBJ2-7, with D uncertain. Germline assignment: CDR1 SNHLY and CDR2 FYNNEI. CDR3 length: 11 amino acids. V was cut by 4 bases and J by 3 bases, with 4 bases left in between. The CDR3 sequence is CASSAGYEQYF. CDR3 nucleotide sequence: TGTGCCAGCAGTGCCGGCTACGAGCAGTACTTC.

The rearrangement links TRBV29-1 to TRBJ2-4; 8 nucleotides match TRBD1. The germline V gene has CDR1 SQVTM and CDR2 ANQGSEA. CDR3 length: 17 residues. V lost 7 bases, J lost 8 bases, and 22 bases stayed unmatched. The chain's CDR3 is CSAKSRTFGQGMYIQYF. The CDR3 DNA is TGCAGCGCAAAATCCCGGACATTTGGACAGGGCATGTACATTCAGTACTTC.

V and J are TRBV9 and TRBJ1-4, with unresolved D. CDR3 size: 16 residues. Looked up from germline, CDR1 is SGDLS and CDR2 is YYNGEE. V was shortened by 0 bases and J by 0 bases, with 9 bases between the two germline ends. The CDR3: CASSVDLAATNEKLFF. The CDR3 DNA reads as TGTGCCAGCAGCGTAGATTTGGCCGCAACTAATGAAAAACTGTTTTTT. Full variable domain (outside the CDR3, taken from reference TRBV9 and TRBJ1-4): DSGVTQTPKHLITATGQRVTLRCSPRSGDLSVYWYQQSLDQGLQFLIQYYNGEERAKGNILERFSAQQFPDLHSELNLSSLELGDSALYFCASSVDLAATNEKLFFGSGTQLSVL.

The V call is TRBV27, the J call TRBJ2-7; 12 nucleotides match TRBD2. This CDR3 region has 14 residues. The V and J ends lost 6 bases and 5 bases, in that order; junction bases with no gene match: 5. In germline, CDR1 is MNHEY, CDR2 SMNVEV (reference sequence). The CDR3 loop reads CASRLAGGPHEQYF. CDR3 nucleotides: TGTGCCAGCAGGCTAGCGGGAGGGCCCCACGAGCAGTACTTC.

This sequence joins TRBV6-5 and TRBJ1-1, with D possibly TRBD1 on 6 matching bases. Between the trimmed V and J ends, which lost 2 bases and 4 bases, there was a span of 14 bases. Germline V CDR1 and CDR2: MNHEY, SVGAGI. The CDR3 is 15 residues long. DNA of the CDR3: TGTGCCAGCAGTTACGCCTTACAGGGTGGCACTGAAGCTTTCTTT. Protein product: CASSYALQGGTEAFF.

The V call is TRBV29-1, the J call TRBJ2-1; D gene ambiguous. CDR1 is SQVTM, CDR2 ANQGSEA, per germline. The CDR3 is made up of 10 amino acids. Between the trimmed V and J ends, which lost 5 bases and 9 bases, there was a span of 8 bases. The CDR3 is CSVRTGEQFF. CDR3 nucleotides: TGCAGCGTTAGAACGGGTGAGCAGTTCTTC.